The entry below describes one TCR beta chain. Which antigen it targets is not known. Base qualities are not recorded, but no much larger clone differs from it by a single base. The sample belongs to a study of radiotherapy plus CTLA-4 blockade in lung cancer (dated 2018 in TCRdb). Context from the whole study: Objective responses occurred in roughly a sixth of enrolled patients, and just over 30% achieved disease control. General study outcomes and caveats: After treatment with radiotherapy and ipilimumab, TCR clones that originated in tumors expanded in peripheral blood. Early dynamic changes in blood T cell clones, together with increased serum interferon-beta after radiation, were reported as the strongest predictors of response.

The method was the immunoSEQ multiplex PCR assay. TCRdb's version of the immuneACCESS table is confined to in-frame rearrangements and falls short of the full clone set. An unresolved V gene accounts for under half of the shortfall where checked; the remainder is of unknown origin. The sample data list about 86,000 clones, and less than 90% of these were observed just once. The ten largest clonotypes hold 0.75% to 0.95% of the sample. Focal radiation therapy combined with CTLA-4 blockade (ipilimumab) was tested in patients with chemo-refractory metastatic non-small-cell lung cancer. Sample: peripheral blood, taken from a patient treated with radiotherapy plus ipilimumab. This receptor was obtained from a human donor with non-small cell lung cancer who had stable disease on radiotherapy plus ipilimumab.

CDR3 reads: CASSLGRRNTEAFF. The nucleotide sequence is given as TGTGCCAGCAGCTTGGGACGGCGGAACACTGAAGCTTTCTTT. The chain is assembled from TRBV7-2 and TRBJ1-1; possibly the D gene is TRBD1, per 5 matching bases. Taken from the germline V gene, the CDR1 and CDR2 loops are SGHTA and FQGNSA. The V and J ends are trimmed by 3 bases and 1 base, leaving 9 bases between them. From cysteine to phenylalanine, the CDR3 is 14 amino acids long. The read is trimmed to its CDR3 DNA, 42 bases read in frame from base 1.